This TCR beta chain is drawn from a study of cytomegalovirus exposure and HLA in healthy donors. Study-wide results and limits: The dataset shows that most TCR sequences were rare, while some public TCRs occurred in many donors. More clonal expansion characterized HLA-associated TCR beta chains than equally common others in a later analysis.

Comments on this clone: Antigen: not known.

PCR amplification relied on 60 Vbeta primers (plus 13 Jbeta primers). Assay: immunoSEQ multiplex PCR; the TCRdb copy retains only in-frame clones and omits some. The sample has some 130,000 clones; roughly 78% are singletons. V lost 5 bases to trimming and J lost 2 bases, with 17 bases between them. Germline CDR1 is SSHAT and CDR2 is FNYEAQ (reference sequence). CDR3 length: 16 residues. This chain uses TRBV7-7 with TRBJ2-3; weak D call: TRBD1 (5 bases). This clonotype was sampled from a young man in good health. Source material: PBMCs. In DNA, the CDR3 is TGTGCCAGCAGCCTAGGCGGTCAGGGAAACACAGATACGCAGTATTTT. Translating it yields CASSLGGQGNTDTQYF.